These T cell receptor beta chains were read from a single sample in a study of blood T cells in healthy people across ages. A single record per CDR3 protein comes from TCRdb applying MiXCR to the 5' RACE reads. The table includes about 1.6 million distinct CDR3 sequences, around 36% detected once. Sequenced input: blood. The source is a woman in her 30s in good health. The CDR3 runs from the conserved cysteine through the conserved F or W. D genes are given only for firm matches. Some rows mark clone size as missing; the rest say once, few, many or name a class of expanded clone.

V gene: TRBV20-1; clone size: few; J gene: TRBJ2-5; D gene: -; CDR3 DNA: TGCAGTGCCGCTCTACTCCAGAGTCAAGAGACCCAGTACTTC; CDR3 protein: CSAALLQSQETQYF
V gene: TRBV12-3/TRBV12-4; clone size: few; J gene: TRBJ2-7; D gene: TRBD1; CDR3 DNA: TGTGCCAGCAGTTTTAGGGAACAGGGGGGAAACTCCTACGAGCAGTACTTC; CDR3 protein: CASSFREQGGNSYEQYF
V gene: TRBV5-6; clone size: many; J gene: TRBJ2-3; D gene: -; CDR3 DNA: TGTGCCAGCAGCGTATCCATAAACCGGGACACAGATACGCAGTATTTT; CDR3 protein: CASSVSINRDTDTQYF
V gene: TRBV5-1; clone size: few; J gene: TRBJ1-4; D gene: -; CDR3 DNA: TGCGCCAGCAGCCCCGGGACCCCTGGGACTAATGAAAAACTGTTTTTT; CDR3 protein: CASSPGTPGTNEKLFF
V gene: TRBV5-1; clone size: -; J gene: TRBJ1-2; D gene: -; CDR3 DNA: TGCGCCAGCAGCTTGGAGGCAGACCTAAATAACTATGGCTACACCTTC; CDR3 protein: CASSLEADLNNYGYTF
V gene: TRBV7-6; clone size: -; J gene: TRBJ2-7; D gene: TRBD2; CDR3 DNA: TGTACCAGCAGCTTAGCTACCGGACTAGACGAGCAGTACTTC; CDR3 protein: CTSSLATGLDEQYF
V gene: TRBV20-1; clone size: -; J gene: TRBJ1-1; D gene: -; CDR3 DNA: TGCAGTGCTACCCGGGGGGGAGACACTGAAGCTTTCTTT; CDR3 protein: CSATRGGDTEAFF
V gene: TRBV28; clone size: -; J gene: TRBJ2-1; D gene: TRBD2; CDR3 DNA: TGTGCCAGCAGTTCACCGGGACTAGAACTCGGAGCGAGGCAGTTCTTC; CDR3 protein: CASSSPGLELGARQFF
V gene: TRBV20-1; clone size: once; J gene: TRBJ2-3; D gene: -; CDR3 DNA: TGCAGTGCTATGCTCGACGGATCAGATACGCAGTATTTT; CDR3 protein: CSAMLDGSDTQYF
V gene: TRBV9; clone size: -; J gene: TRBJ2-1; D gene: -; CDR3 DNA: TGTGCCAGCAGCGTAGCATCAGGGACCTACTTTAGCTCCTACAATGAGCAGTTCTTC; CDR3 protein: CASSVASGTYFSSYNEQFF
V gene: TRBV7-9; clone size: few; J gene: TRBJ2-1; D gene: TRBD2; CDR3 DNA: TGTGCCAGCAGCTTTCGGACTAGCGGGACCAATGAGCAGTTCTTC; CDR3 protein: CASSFRTSGTNEQFF
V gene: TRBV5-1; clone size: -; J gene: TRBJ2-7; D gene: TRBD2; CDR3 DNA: TGCGCCAGCAGCCCGCCCCGTACTAGCGGGAGGTCCTACGAGCAGTACTTC; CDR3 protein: CASSPPRTSGRSYEQYF
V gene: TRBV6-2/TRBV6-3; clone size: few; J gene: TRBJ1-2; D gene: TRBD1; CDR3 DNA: TGTGCCAGCAGTTACTCTGCAGGGGGCCTGAGCTACACCTTC; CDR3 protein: CASSYSAGGLSYTF
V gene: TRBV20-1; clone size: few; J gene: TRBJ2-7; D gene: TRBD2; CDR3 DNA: TGCAGTGCTAGTTTAGCGGGGAACTACGAGCAGTACTTC; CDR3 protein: CSASLAGNYEQYF
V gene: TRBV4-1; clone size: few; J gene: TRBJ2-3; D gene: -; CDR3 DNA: TGCGCCAGCAGCCTCGGCCACGGTCCAAGCACAGATACGCAGTATTTT; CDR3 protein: CASSLGHGPSTDTQYF
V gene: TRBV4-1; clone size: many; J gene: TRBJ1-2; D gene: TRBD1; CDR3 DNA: TGCGCCAGCAGCCAAAGGGACAGGGGGCGCGGGGTTTATGGCTACACCTTC; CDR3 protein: CASSQRDRGRGVYGYTF
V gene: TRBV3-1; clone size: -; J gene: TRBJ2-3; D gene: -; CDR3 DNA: TGTGCCAGCAGCCAAGACAGAGGATCCAATTTTGCGGATACGCAGTATTTT; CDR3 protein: CASSQDRGSNFADTQYF
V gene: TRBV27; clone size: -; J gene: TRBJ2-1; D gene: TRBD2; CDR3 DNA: TGTGCCAGCAGTCCTAGACTAGCGGGGGGGCATTATGAGCAGTTCTTC; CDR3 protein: CASSPRLAGGHYEQFF
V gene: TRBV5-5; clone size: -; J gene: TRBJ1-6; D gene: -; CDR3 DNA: TGTGCCAGCAGCTTGGAAGATATAGGAACGGACCCTTATTCGAGGTCACCCCTCCACTTT; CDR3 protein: CASSLEDIGTDPYSRSPLHF
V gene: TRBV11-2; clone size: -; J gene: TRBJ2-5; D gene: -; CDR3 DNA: TGTGCCTGCAGCCCCACGTCCCTGTACCAAGAGACCCAGTACTTC; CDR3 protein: CACSPTSLYQETQYF
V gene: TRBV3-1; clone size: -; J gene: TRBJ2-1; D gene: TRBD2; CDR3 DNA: TGTGCCAGCAGCCAGAACTCACTAGCGGGCAGGTTTTACAATGAGCAGTTCTTC; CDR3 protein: CASSQNSLAGRFYNEQFF
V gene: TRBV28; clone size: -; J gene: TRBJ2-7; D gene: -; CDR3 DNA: TGTGCCAGCAGCTCCGTCTTAGGCTCCTACGAGCAGTACTTC; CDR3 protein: CASSSVLGSYEQYF
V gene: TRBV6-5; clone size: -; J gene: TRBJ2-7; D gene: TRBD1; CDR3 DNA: TGTGCCAGCAGTTACTCGTTGGGACAGAGCTCCTGCGAGCAGTACTTC; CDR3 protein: CASSYSLGQSSCEQYF
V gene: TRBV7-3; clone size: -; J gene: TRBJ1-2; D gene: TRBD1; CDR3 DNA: TGTGCCAGCAGCTTCTCCGGGACAGACTCCCATGGCTACACCTTC; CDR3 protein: CASSFSGTDSHGYTF
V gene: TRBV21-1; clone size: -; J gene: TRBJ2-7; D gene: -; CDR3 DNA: TGTGCCAGCAGCAAAGAAGCGACATCTGGCGACGAGCAGTACTTC; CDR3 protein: CASSKEATSGDEQYF
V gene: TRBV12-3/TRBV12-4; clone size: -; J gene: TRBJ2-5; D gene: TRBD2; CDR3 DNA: TGTGCCAGCAGTTTCGGGTCTAGCGGGAGAGATGGGACCCAGTACTTC; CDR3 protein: CASSFGSSGRDGTQYF
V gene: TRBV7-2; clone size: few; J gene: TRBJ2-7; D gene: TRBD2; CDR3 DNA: TGTGTCAGCAGCGCCCCCCGGGGACTAAAGTACGAGCAGTACTTC; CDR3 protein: CVSSAPRGLKYEQYF
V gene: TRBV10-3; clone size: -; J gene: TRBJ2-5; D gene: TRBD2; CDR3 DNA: TGTGCCATCAGTGATGCGCCGGGCGGGAGGGAGACCCAGTACTTC; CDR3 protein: CAISDAPGGRETQYF
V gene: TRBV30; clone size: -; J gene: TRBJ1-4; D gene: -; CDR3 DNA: TGTGCCTGGAGCACAGGGACCCTTGCAACTAATGAAAAACTGTTTTTT; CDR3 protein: CAWSTGTLATNEKLFF
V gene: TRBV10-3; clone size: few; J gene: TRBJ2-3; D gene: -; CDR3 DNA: TGTGCCATCAGTGAGTCAGTGGGGACTCGAACGGGCACAGATACGCAGTATTTT; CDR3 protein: CAISESVGTRTGTDTQYF
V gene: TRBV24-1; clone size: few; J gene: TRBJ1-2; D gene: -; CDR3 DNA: TGTGCCACCAGTGAGGGGCCCGGGGAACTCTATGGCTACACCTTC; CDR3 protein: CATSEGPGELYGYTF
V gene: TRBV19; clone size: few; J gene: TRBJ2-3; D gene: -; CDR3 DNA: TGTGCCAGTAGTCCCCGGACTCGACGTAGCACAGATACGCAGTATTTT; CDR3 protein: CASSPRTRRSTDTQYF
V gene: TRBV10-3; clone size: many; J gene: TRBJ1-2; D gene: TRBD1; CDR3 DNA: TGTGCCGTTGCTCCCGGGACAGGGGAGTATGGCTACACCTTC; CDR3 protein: CAVAPGTGEYGYTF
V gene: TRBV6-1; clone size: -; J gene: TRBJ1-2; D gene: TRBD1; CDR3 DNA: TGTGCCAGCAGTAGGACAGGGGTGGGCTATGGCTACACCTTC; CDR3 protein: CASSRTGVGYGYTF
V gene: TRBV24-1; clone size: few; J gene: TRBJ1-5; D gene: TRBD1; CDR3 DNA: TGTGCCACCAGTGATTTGGGACAGGGCTCGAGCAATCAGCCCCAGCATTTT; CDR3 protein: CATSDLGQGSSNQPQHF
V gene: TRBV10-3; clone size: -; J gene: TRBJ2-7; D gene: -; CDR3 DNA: TGTGCCATCAGTGAGCCGGGGAAAGCGGACGAGCAGTACTTC; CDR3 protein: CAISEPGKADEQYF
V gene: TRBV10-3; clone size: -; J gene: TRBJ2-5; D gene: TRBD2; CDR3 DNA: TGTGTCATCGGACTAGCGGGAGAAGAGACCCAGTACTTC; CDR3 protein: CVIGLAGEETQYF
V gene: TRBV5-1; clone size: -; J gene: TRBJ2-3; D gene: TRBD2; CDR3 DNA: TGCGCCAGCAGCTCATCGCGAGGGACTAGTTACACAGATACGCAGTATTTT; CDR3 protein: CASSSSRGTSYTDTQYF
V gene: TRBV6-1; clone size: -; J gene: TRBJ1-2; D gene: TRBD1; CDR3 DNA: TGTGCCAGCACTAAAGACAGGGAGTATGGCTACACCTTC; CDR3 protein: CASTKDREYGYTF
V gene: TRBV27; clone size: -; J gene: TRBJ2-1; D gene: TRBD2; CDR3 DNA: TGTGCCAGCAGAAAAGCGGGAGGGGGCAGAGGGCAGTTCTTC; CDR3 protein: CASRKAGGGRGQFF
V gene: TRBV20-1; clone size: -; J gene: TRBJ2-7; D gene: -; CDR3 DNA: TGCAGTGCTAGAGCTCGGGACTCGAATTCCTACGAGCAGTACTTC; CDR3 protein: CSARARDSNSYEQYF
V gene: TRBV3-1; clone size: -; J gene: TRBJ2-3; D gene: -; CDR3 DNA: TGTGCCAGCAGCCCTCAAACGTCTGGGAGGTCCCCCGCAGATACGCAGTATTTT; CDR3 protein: CASSPQTSGRSPADTQYF
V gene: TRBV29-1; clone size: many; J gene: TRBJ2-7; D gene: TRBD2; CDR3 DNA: TGCAGCGCCTCGGGGGGGCTTGGCTACGAGCAGTACTTC; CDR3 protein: CSASGGLGYEQYF
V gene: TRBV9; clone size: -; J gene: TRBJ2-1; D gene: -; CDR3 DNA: TGTGCCAGCAGCTTATCGGTCGGGGAGCCGTTCTTC; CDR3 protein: CASSLSVGEPFF
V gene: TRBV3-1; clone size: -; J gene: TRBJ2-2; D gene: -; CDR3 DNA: TGTGCCAGCAGTCCCGGAACTCTTCTAGCTGCCGGGGAGCTGTTTTTT; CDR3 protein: CASSPGTLLAAGELFF
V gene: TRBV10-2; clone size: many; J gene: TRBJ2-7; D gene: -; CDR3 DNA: TGTGCCAGCAGTGACGGAGGTGAGCAGTACTTC; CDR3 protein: CASSDGGEQYF
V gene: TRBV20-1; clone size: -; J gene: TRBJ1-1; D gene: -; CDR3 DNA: TGCAGTGCCCCCTTTGAGGTGGGGCGATCGTGGATGAACACTGAAGCTTTCTTT; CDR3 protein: CSAPFEVGRSWMNTEAFF
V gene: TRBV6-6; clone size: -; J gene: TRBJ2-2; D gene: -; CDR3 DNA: TGTGCCAGCGGGGGGGCCGGGAAGCTGTTTTTT; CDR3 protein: CASGGAGKLFF
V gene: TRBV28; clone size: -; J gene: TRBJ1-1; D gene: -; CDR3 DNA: TGTGCCAGCAGTTTACTAAGGGGGATGAACACTGAAGCTTTCTTT; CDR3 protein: CASSLLRGMNTEAFF
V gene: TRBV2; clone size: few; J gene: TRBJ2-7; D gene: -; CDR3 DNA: TGTGCCAGCACCCTTACGACCTACGAGCAGTACTTC; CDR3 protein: CASTLTTYEQYF
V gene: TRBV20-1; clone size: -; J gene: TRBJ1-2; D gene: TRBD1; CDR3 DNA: TGCAGTGCTAGAGAACAGGGGGTCTATGGCTACACCTTC; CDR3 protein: CSAREQGVYGYTF
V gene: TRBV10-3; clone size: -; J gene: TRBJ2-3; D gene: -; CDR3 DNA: TGTGCCATCAGTGATGAAGCAGATACGCAGTATTTT; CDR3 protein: CAISDEADTQYF
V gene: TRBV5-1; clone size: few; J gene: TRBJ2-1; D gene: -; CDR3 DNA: TGCGCCAGCAGCTTGGTGGTAGGGGGGTCGAGCTCCTACAATGAGCAGTTCTTC; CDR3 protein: CASSLVVGGSSSYNEQFF
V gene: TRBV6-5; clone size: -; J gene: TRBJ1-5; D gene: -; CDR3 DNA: TGTGCCAGCAGTTACTCCCCCCCCGGGGCCGGTCAGCCCCAGCATTTT; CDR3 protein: CASSYSPPGAGQPQHF